The clone carrying this T cell receptor (beta chain) was seen a handful of times. Antigen unknown. The sample originates from a study of CD8 T cells in ankylosing spondylitis. The CDR3 consists of 14 residues. Germline CDR1 is SGHVS and CDR2 is FNYEAQ. Trimming pared 3 bases from V and 2 bases from J, leaving 11 bases between. Whole-study results and caveats: Significant enrichment of disease-linked clones was reported in matched ankylosing spondylitis synovial fluid. Apparently characteristic of ankylosing spondylitis blood was a TCR beta motif (about 8 highly homologous variants).

One entry per CDR3 protein results from TCRdb running MiXCR on the 5' RACE reads. Found here are 750,000 to 850,000 distinct CDR3 sequences, about 10% of them singletons; the top ten hold about 0.49%. The sequence derives from a male donor with ankylosing spondylitis. The chain joins TRBV7-6 to TRBJ2-7, with D perhaps TRBD1 or TRBD2 (5 bases each). Sequencing was carried out using blood, either unsorted or a sorted T cell fraction (not recorded which). This chain's CDR3 is CASSFRGRTYEQYF. CDR3 sequence (DNA): TGTGCCAGCAGCTTTAGGGGACGTACCTACGAGCAGTACTTC.